These T cell receptor beta chains were read from a single sample in a study of Ad26.COV2.S vaccination and SARS-CoV-2 variants. The data were produced by immunoSEQ multiplex PCR, yet TCRdb's version contains in-frame clones alone and is incomplete. Among some 640,000 clones listed, 80% to 90% were seen once. Here the sequenced sample was peripheral blood, taken in a trial of Ad26.COV2.S vaccine versus placebo. The receptors derive from a person between 18 and 60 years old who received the Ad26.COV2.S COVID-19 vaccine or a placebo. The CDR3 runs from the conserved cysteine through the conserved F or W. The D gene is left open where the match is weak. Clone size, where shown, is once, few, many, or a class for clones that have expanded.

J gene,V gene,D gene,clone size,CDR3 protein,CDR3 DNA
TRBJ2-5,TRBV5-6,.,.,CASSLRGARETQYF,TGTGCCAGCAGCTTGAGGGGGGCTCGGGAGACCCAGTACTTC
TRBJ2-5,TRBV6-5,TRBD2,.,CASTQAGGPSETQYF,TGTGCCAGCACCCAAGCGGGAGGGCCGTCAGAGACCCAGTACTTC
TRBJ1-1,TRBV5-1,TRBD1,.,CASSRNRGNTEAFF,TGCGCCAGCAGCAGAAACAGGGGGAACACTGAAGCTTTCTTT
TRBJ1-2,TRBV15,.,.,CATSRGVSRGYTF,TGTGCCACCAGCAGAGGAGTCAGCCGAGGCTACACCTTC
TRBJ2-1,TRBV15,TRBD1,.,CATSRGLGQGLANEQFF,TGTGCCACCAGCAGGGGCTTGGGACAGGGTTTAGCCAATGAGCAGTTCTTC
TRBJ1-1,TRBV19,.,few,CASRLHGTGTEAFF,TGTGCCAGTAGACTTCATGGGACGGGGACTGAAGCTTTCTTT
TRBJ2-7,TRBV18,TRBD2,.,CASSPLREVYEQYF,TGTGCCAGCTCACCATTGCGGGAGGTCTACGAGCAGTACTTC
TRBJ2-1,TRBV27,TRBD1,.,CASTPGQGGEQFF,TGTGCCAGCACCCCAGGACAGGGAGGTGAGCAGTTCTTC
TRBJ1-5,TRBV12-3/TRBV12-4,.,few,CASSLRGAQPQHF,TGTGCCAGCAGTTTACGTGGGGCTCAGCCCCAGCATTTT
TRBJ1-3,TRBV19,.,.,CAGRAGNTIYF,TGTGCCGGCAGGGCTGGAAACACCATATATTTT
TRBJ2-1,TRBV6-5,.,.,CASSYSPGVIYNEQFF,TGTGCCAGCAGTTACTCCCCGGGGGTTATCTACAATGAGCAGTTCTTC
TRBJ1-1,TRBV15,.,once,CATSRRGESEAFF,TGTGCCACCAGCAGGAGGGGGGAGTCTGAAGCTTTCTTT
TRBJ2-3,TRBV10-3,TRBD2,.,CAISAGTSPRGTQYF,TGTGCCATCAGTGCCGGGACTAGCCCGAGAGGTACGCAGTATTTT
TRBJ2-7,TRBV10-3,TRBD1,.,CAISPLRQGAGEQYF,TGTGCCATCAGCCCCCTCCGACAGGGGGCGGGTGAGCAGTACTTC
TRBJ1-1,TRBV2,.,.,CASSERPIPGGTEAFF,TGTGCCAGCAGTGAGCGACCCATTCCCGGTGGGACTGAAGCTTTCTTT
TRBJ2-7,TRBV10-3,.,.,CAITEGGPSYEQYF,TGTGCCATCACCGAGGGCGGCCCTTCCTACGAGCAGTACTTC
TRBJ2-1,TRBV9,.,.,CASSVTGNEQFF,TGTGCCAGCAGCGTCACCGGTAATGAGCAGTTCTTC
TRBJ1-5,TRBV7-2,.,.,CASSSQFGQIYSNQPQHF,TGTGCCAGCAGCTCACAATTTGGGCAGATCTATAGCAATCAGCCCCAGCATTTT
TRBJ1-1,TRBV7-2,.,.,CASSLDGSGGTEAFF,TGTGCCAGCAGCTTAGACGGGTCCGGGGGCACTGAAGCTTTCTTT
TRBJ2-5,TRBV19,.,.,CASSINLRLREFQETQYF,TGTGCCAGTAGTATCAACCTCAGGCTCAGGGAATTTCAAGAGACCCAGTACTTC
TRBJ2-3,TRBV7-8,.,.,CASSLFSPDTQYF,TGTGCCAGCAGCTTATTTTCGCCAGATACGCAGTATTTT
TRBJ1-5,TRBV10-3,.,.,CATLGGGGQPQHF,TGTGCCACCCTCGGGGGCGGGGGTCAGCCCCAGCATTTT
TRBJ2-5,TRBV19,.,.,CASSIVRGYQETQYF,TGTGCCAGTAGTATAGTCAGGGGTTACCAAGAGACCCAGTACTTC
TRBJ2-7,TRBV6-5,.,.,CASRQGPSYEQYF,TGTGCCAGCAGGCAGGGTCCCAGCTACGAGCAGTACTTC
TRBJ2-5,TRBV5-1,.,.,CASRSEETQYF,TGCGCCAGCAGATCAGAAGAGACCCAGTACTTC
TRBJ1-1,TRBV7-9,.,.,CASSRREGVTEAFF,TGTGCCAGCAGCCGCAGGGAGGGGGTCACTGAAGCTTTCTTT
TRBJ2-5,TRBV29-1,.,.,CSFGEGGETQYF,TGCAGCTTCGGGGAGGGGGGGGAGACCCAGTACTTC
TRBJ2-7,TRBV24-1,TRBD1,once,CATRSSGTDEQYF,TGTGCCACCAGAAGTTCCGGGACAGACGAGCAGTACTTC
TRBJ2-3,TRBV7-3,.,.,CATWTHTDTQYF,TGTGCCACCTGGACTCACACAGATACGCAGTATTTT
TRBJ2-1,TRBV19,TRBD2,.,CASSLGGPNEQFF,TGTGCCAGTAGCCTGGGAGGGCCCAATGAGCAGTTCTTC
TRBJ2-5,TRBV3-1/TRBV3-2,TRBD1,once,CASSQPGQGGSGQETQYF,TGTGCCAGCAGCCAACCGGGACAGGGTGGGTCGGGTCAAGAGACCCAGTACTTC
TRBJ2-6,TRBV7-2,.,.,CASSPRGAAWANVLTF,TGTGCCAGCAGCCCCAGGGGGGCCGCCTGGGCCAACGTCCTGACTTTC
TRBJ2-1,TRBV27,TRBD2,.,CASGAGLAGYNEQFF,TGTGCCAGCGGAGCGGGACTAGCGGGATACAATGAGCAGTTCTTC
TRBJ2-2,TRBV6-6,.,.,CASSYRLANTGELFF,TGTGCCAGCAGTTATAGGTTGGCGAACACCGGGGAGCTGTTTTTT
TRBJ1-2,TRBV24-1,TRBD1,.,CATSNRDRVEGYTF,TGTGCCACCAGTAACCGGGACAGGGTCGAGGGCTACACCTTC
TRBJ2-6,TRBV5-4,TRBD1,.,CASSFRQGVGANVLTF,TGTGCCAGCAGCTTCCGACAGGGGGTTGGGGCCAACGTCCTGACTTTC
TRBJ1-5,TRBV7-3,TRBD1,.,CASSLSGQGNQPQHF,TGTGCCAGCAGCTTAAGCGGACAGGGAAATCAGCCCCAGCATTTT